A selection of T cell receptor beta chains follows, all from one sample in a study of blood T cell repertoires in COVID-19. Here immunoSEQ multiplex PCR was the method, and the copy in TCRdb shows in-frame clones only, minus some. The table shows roughly 500,000 clones, with approximately 87% occurring only once. The specimen was PBMCs or T cells enriched from blood (not recorded which). The receptors were gathered from a woman between 40 and 55 years old who had recovered from COVID-19. The CDR3 runs from the conserved cysteine through the conserved F or W. Fields, in order: CDR3 protein, CDR3 DNA, clone size, D gene, V gene, J gene. D genes are given only for firm matches. The size field is filled for only some rows; it gives once, few, many or a size class.

cdr3_aa: CASSLGLSSEAFF; cdr3_nt: TGTGCCAGCAGCTTAGGACTTTCATCTGAAGCTTTCTTT; clone_size: .; d_call: .; v_call: TRBV11-3; j_call: TRBJ1-1
cdr3_aa: CASSVRVQGKGDTEAFF; cdr3_nt: TGTGCCAGCAGTGTTCGGGTCCAGGGGAAAGGGGACACTGAAGCTTTCTTT; clone_size: .; d_call: .; v_call: TRBV25-1; j_call: TRBJ1-1
cdr3_aa: CASSRVGQLNTGELFF; cdr3_nt: TGTGCCAGCAGCCGCGTGGGACAGCTGAACACCGGGGAGCTGTTTTTT; clone_size: .; d_call: TRBD1; v_call: TRBV5-6; j_call: TRBJ2-2
cdr3_aa: CASSFWDRVNYGYTF; cdr3_nt: TGTGCCAGCAGCTTCTGGGACAGGGTAAACTATGGCTACACCTTC; clone_size: .; d_call: TRBD1; v_call: TRBV5-5; j_call: TRBJ1-2
cdr3_aa: CASSQVQGEPQHF; cdr3_nt: TGCGCCAGCAGCCAAGTTCAGGGCGAGCCCCAGCATTTT; clone_size: .; d_call: .; v_call: TRBV4-1; j_call: TRBJ1-5
cdr3_aa: CAWSVIFHSGVGYGYTF; cdr3_nt: TGTGCCTGGAGTGTAATCTTTCATTCCGGGGTTGGCTATGGCTACACCTTC; clone_size: few; d_call: .; v_call: TRBV30; j_call: TRBJ1-2
cdr3_aa: CASSSFGGLMPYEQYF; cdr3_nt: TGTGCCAGCAGTTCCTTCGGGGGTCTTATGCCCTACGAGCAGTACTTC; clone_size: once; d_call: .; v_call: TRBV3-1/TRBV3-2; j_call: TRBJ2-7
cdr3_aa: CASSNVGGLTEAFF; cdr3_nt: TGTGCCAGTAGTAACGTCGGGGGATTGACTGAAGCTTTCTTT; clone_size: .; d_call: .; v_call: TRBV19; j_call: TRBJ1-1
cdr3_aa: CSGLTGPLGGYTF; cdr3_nt: TGCAGCGGGTTGACAGGGCCGTTAGGTGGCTACACCTTC; clone_size: .; d_call: TRBD1; v_call: TRBV29-1; j_call: TRBJ1-2
cdr3_aa: CASSLVLAGETQYF; cdr3_nt: TGTGCCAGCAGCTTAGTACTAGCAGGGGAGACCCAGTACTTC; clone_size: .; d_call: .; v_call: TRBV7-2; j_call: TRBJ2-5